What follows is one T cell receptor beta chain and its context. The antigen is unknown. The data were obtained in a study of shared clonotypes between healthy human individuals. Overall study results and limits: Sampling involved blood alone; tissue repertoires likely differ.

Naive CD8 populations comprised CD45RO-negative cells positively selected for CCR7, excluding terminally differentiated effector memory CD45RA+ cells. There are 13 residues in the CDR3. CDR1 is SEHNR, CDR2 FQNEAQ, per germline (reference sequence). V gave up 3 bases and J gave up 5 bases, with 11 bases separating them. Sequenced by immunoSEQ multiplex PCR; TCRdb stores in-frame clones only, minus some. In the table there are 2 million to 2.5 million clones, around 93% of which are singletons. The chain couples TRBV7-9 to TRBJ2-7; D gene unclear. Sequences were obtained from naive CD8+ T cells from PBMCs. This TCR derives from a man aged 18 to 30 in good health. Some clones in this sample may be carry-over from other donors' samples. The CDR3 DNA follows: TGTGCCAGCAGCTTCGCGTCTGGCCACGAGCAGTACTTC. Amino acids: CASSFASGHEQYF.